Below are 22 T cell receptor beta chains sequenced from a single sample in a study of CD8 T cells in ankylosing spondylitis. TCRdb re-called the 5' RACE reads with MiXCR, one entry per CDR3 protein. The sample lists about 240,000 distinct CDR3 sequences, over 8.5% occurring once. Sequencing used blood, either unsorted or a sorted T cell fraction (not recorded which). The receptor set was obtained from a male donor with ankylosing spondylitis or in good health (not recorded which).

Many counts were recorded for this clonotype. This chain uses TRBV5-6 with TRBJ2-1; 7 bases are a match to TRBD1. V was pared by 4 bases and J by 2 bases, with 3 bases of the junction left unmatched. Germline assignment: CDR1 SGHDT and CDR2 YYEEEE. This CDR3 is 14 amino acids long. The CDR3 sequence: CASSRDRTYNEQFF. In nucleotides, the CDR3 is TGTGCCAGCAGCCGGGACAGAACCTACAATGAGCAGTTCTTC.

This clonotype was observed many times. The J gene is TRBJ2-6, the V gene TRBV24-1; unclear D gene. V shed 1 base and J shed 2 bases, with 8 bases lying between them. The CDR3 spans 16 residues. Germline V gives CDR1 KGHDR, CDR2 SFDVKD. The CDR3 loop reads CATSDLVGTGANVLTF. The CDR3 bases are TGTGCCACCAGTGATTTAGTTGGCACTGGGGCCAACGTCCTGACTTTC.

This clonotype was found many times. The chain links TRBV7-8 to TRBJ1-1, with D tentatively TRBD1 (6 bases). The CDR3 covers 14 residues. Germline V gene lookup returns CDR1 SGHVS and CDR2 FQNEAQ. V lost 4 bases and J lost 4, with 13 bases in between. The CDR3 coding sequence is TGTGCCAGCAGCTCACAGGGCGCACGCACTGAAGCTTTCTTT. Its protein product is CASSSQGARTEAFF.

This clonotype occurred many times. The genes are TRBV5-1 and TRBJ2-3; D remains ambiguous. The length of the CDR3 is 12 residues. Germline lookup yields CDR1 SGHRS and CDR2 YFSETQ. V lost 9 bases, J lost 1 base, and 9 bases lay in between. This chain's CDR3 is CATGDGTDTQYF. The DNA of the CDR3 is TGCGCCACCGGCGACGGCACAGATACGCAGTATTTT.

This clonotype has only a few counts. V is TRBV25-1 and J is TRBJ2-1; 9 bases are shared with TRBD2. The length of the CDR3 is 16 residues. Germline CDR1 reads MGHDK; CDR2 reads SYGVNS. The J segment lost 0 bases and the V segment lost 5 bases, leaving 5 bases of the junction unmatched. Here the CDR3 reads CASSPVSGSSYNEQFF. CDR3 sequence (DNA): TGTGCCAGCAGTCCGGTTAGCGGGAGCTCCTACAATGAGCAGTTCTTC.

About this clonotype itself: A much larger clone lies a single base off, so this may be a read error. V and J are TRBV20-1 and TRBJ2-5; D ambiguous. The CDR3 is 13 residues long. Germline CDR1 reads DFQATT; CDR2 reads SNEGSKA (reference sequence). The DNA for the CDR3 is TGCAGTGCTAGACCGGTTCTACAAGAGTCCCAGTACTTC. Residues: CSARPVLQESQYF.

The chain is built from TRBV5-6 and TRBJ1-2; 7 nucleotides match TRBD1. The CDR3 spans 13 residues. Losses at the gene ends were 3 bases for V and 9 bases for J; bases not matched to a gene: 8. Germline CDR1 is SGHDT and CDR2 is YYEEEE. The CDR3 is CASSSGDSERYTF. Written as DNA, the CDR3 is TGTGCCAGCAGCTCCGGGGACAGCGAGCGCTACACCTTC.

The sample holds a few counts of this clonotype. The chain joins TRBV5-1 to TRBJ2-5, with D possibly being TRBD1 (6 bases). The ends were cut back, 0 bases at V and 1 base at J, with 13 bases in the middle. CDR3 length equals 16 residues. Germline-derived CDR1 and CDR2 are SGHRS and YFSETQ. The CDR3 is CASSLARGAIQETQYF. CDR3 in DNA: TGCGCCAGCAGCTTGGCCAGGGGCGCGATCCAAGAGACCCAGTACTTC.

This clonotype came up a few times. The chain is built from TRBV5-1 and TRBJ2-2; a weak D match, TRBD2 (5 bases). The length of the CDR3 is 14 residues. Germline values: CDR1 SGHRS, CDR2 YFSETQ. Trimming cost V 4 bases and J 4 bases, with 11 bases left between them. CDR3 in DNA: TGCGCCAGCAGCGCGAGGGCGCGCACCGGGGAGCTGTTTTTT. Its translation is CASSARARTGELFF.

This clonotype was counted at least ten times. The V call is TRBV7-3, the J call TRBJ1-1; no reliable D call. CDR1 and CDR2 (germline): SGHTA, FQGTGA. This CDR3 has 14 amino acids. V lost 5 bases to trimming and J lost 1 base, with 11 bases between them. The CDR3 reads CASSATGRNTEAFF. The CDR3 DNA is TGTGCCAGCAGCGCCACGGGAAGGAACACTGAAGCTTTCTTT.

At least ten counts were recorded for this clonotype. The chain employs TRBV18 and TRBJ1-5, with D unresolved. The germline V gene encodes CDR1 KGHSH and CDR2 LQKENI. The CDR3 contains 15 residues. V lost 1 base to trimming and J lost 0 bases, with 7 bases between them. CDR3 bases: TGTGCCAGCTCACCACTCCGAAATAGCAATCAGCCCCAGCATTTT. This sequence encodes CASSPLRNSNQPQHF.

This clonotype showed up many times. V gene TRBV4-3 combines with J gene TRBJ1-1, with D hard to call. The CDR3 is 15 amino acids. From germline, CDR1 is LGHNA and CDR2 YSLEER. Trimming stripped 0 bases from V and 1 base from J, with 9 bases between. DNA for the CDR3: TGCGCCAGCAGCCAAGAAAACACTAGGAACACTGAAGCTTTCTTT. It is translated as CASSQENTRNTEAFF.

This clonotype has a count of ten or more. V is TRBV24-1 and J is TRBJ2-1; 9 bases match TRBD2. Trimming removed 3 bases from V and 9 bases from J; junction bases left unmatched: 14. The CDR3 runs 17 residues. Germline loops: CDR1 KGHDR, CDR2 SFDVKD. The CDR3 loop is CATSDAGYAGGPREQFF. The CDR3 DNA reads TGTGCCACCAGTGATGCCGGGTACGCGGGAGGGCCTCGTGAGCAGTTCTTC.

CDR3 nucleotide sequence: TGTGCCAGCTCCCCCCCAATGAAACCAGAGACCCAGTACTTC. The encoded protein is CASSPPMKPETQYF. The chain employs TRBV18 and TRBJ2-5, with no clear D. CDR3 length: 14 amino acids. Germline V CDR1 and CDR2: KGHSH, LQKENI. V shed 6 bases and J shed 4 bases, with 15 bases lying between them. Complete variable domain (other parts from reference TRBV18 and TRBJ2-5): NAGVMQNPRHLVRRRGQEARLRCSPMKGHSHVYWYRQLPEEGLKFMVYLQKENIIDESGMPKERFSAEFPKEGPSILRIQQVVRGDSAAYFCASSPPMKPETQYFGPGTRLLVL.

J is TRBJ2-2 and V is TRBV7-6; 13 bases align to TRBD2. There are 17 residues in the CDR3. Germline loops: CDR1 SGHVS, CDR2 FNYEAQ. The V segment lost 4 bases and the J segment 6 bases; nucleotides outside the gene matches: 8. The CDR3 nucleotides read TGTGCCAGCAGCTCCCGATGGACTAGCGGGAGTCCCGGGGAGCTGTTTTTT. Translated: CASSSRWTSGSPGELFF.

This clonotype was observed at least ten times. The chain joins TRBV6-2 or TRBV6-3 to TRBJ2-1; unclear D gene. V lost 2 bases and J lost 9, with 11 bases in between. Germline V gene lookup returns CDR1 MNHEY and CDR2 SVGEGT. The CDR3 totals 13 residues. CDR3 amino acids: CASSYQDPSEQFF. DNA for the CDR3: TGTGCCAGCAGTTACCAGGATCCGAGTGAGCAGTTCTTC.

This clonotype was recorded at least ten times. The chain recombines TRBV18 with TRBJ1-4; D gene uncertain. Germline V gene data show CDR1 as KGHSH and CDR2 as LQKENI. V was shortened by 3 bases and J by 0 bases, with 11 bases between the two germline ends. This CDR3 comprises 16 residues. This CDR3 is CASSPFGRATNEKLFF. The CDR3 DNA sequence: TGTGCCAGCTCACCTTTCGGACGGGCAACTAATGAAAAACTGTTTTTT.

This clonotype was picked up many times. This rearrangement joins TRBV9 to TRBJ1-1; D is undetermined. This CDR3 contains 14 residues. Between the trimmed V and J ends, which lost 3 bases and 0 bases, there was a span of 9 bases. Germline CDR1 and CDR2: SGDLS and YYNGEE. The CDR3 sequence is CASSAHSLNTEAFF. The CDR3 coding sequence is TGTGCCAGCAGCGCCCACTCACTGAACACTGAAGCTTTCTTT. The entire variable domain, with the rest obtained from reference TRBV9 and TRBJ1-1, is as follows: DSGVTQTPKHLITATGQRVTLRCSPRSGDLSVYWYQQSLDQGLQFLIQYYNGEERAKGNILERFSAQQFPDLHSELNLSSLELGDSALYFCASSAHSLNTEAFFGQGTRLTVV.

This clonotype was counted many times. The rearrangement links TRBV6-5 to TRBJ1-6; TRBD1 aligns across 9 bases. This CDR3 contains 15 residues. V was pared by 2 bases and J by 10 bases, with 6 bases of the junction left unmatched. Looked up from germline, CDR1 is MNHEY and CDR2 is SVGAGI. The CDR3, as DNA: TGTGCCAGCAGTTACGGGACAGGGCCAGAGTCACCCCTCCACTTT. Encoded protein: CASSYGTGPESPLHF.

The V call is TRBV2, the J call TRBJ1-1; tentatively, D is TRBD1 (6 bases). Germline assignment: CDR1 SNHLY and CDR2 FYNNEI. V shed 6 bases and J shed 4 bases, with 15 bases lying between them. This CDR3 is 14 amino acids long. The CDR3 coding sequence is TGTGCCAGCAGCCGTAAGGGGGTGGGCACTGAAGCTTTCTTT. Its protein is CASSRKGVGTEAFF.

Many counts were recorded for this clonotype. The chain employs TRBV20-1 and TRBJ2-3; 10 nucleotides line up with TRBD2. Germline V CDR1 and CDR2: DFQATT, SNEGSKA (reference sequence). The junction had 4 bases not matched to a gene; V was cut back by 6 bases and J by 4 bases. The CDR3 contains 13 residues. The CDR3 nucleotides read TGCAGTGCCCACCTAGCGGGGGCAGATACGCAGTATTTT. This sequence encodes CSAHLAGADTQYF.

This rearrangement joins TRBV7-2 to TRBJ2-4, with D possibly being TRBD1 (5 bases). The CDR3 contains 15 residues. V was pared by 2 bases and J by 1 base, with 9 bases between. Germline-derived CDR1 and CDR2 are SGHTA and FQGNSA. The CDR3 coding sequence is TGTGCCAGCAGCTTACAGGGTCTCGCCAAAAACATTCAGTACTTC. This sequence encodes CASSLQGLAKNIQYF. Looking up the rest from reference TRBV7-2 and TRBJ2-4 gives the full variable domain: GAGVSQSPSNKVTEKGKDVELRCDPISGHTALYWYRQSLGQGLEFLIYFQGNSAPDKSGLPSDRFSAERTGGSVSTLTIQRTQQEDSAVYLCASSLQGLAKNIQYFGAGTRLSVL.